One sample yielded the 2 T cell receptor beta chains listed below, sequenced in a study of ipilimumab plus nivolumab after autologous stem cell transplantation. Some clones are missing from TCRdb's copy, which holds only in-frame ones; the method was immunoSEQ multiplex PCR. Of about 22,000 clones in the sample, over 65% were seen once. The source material was PBMCs, sampled in a trial of ipilimumab plus nivolumab as post-transplant consolidation. These TCRs come from a male donor with diffuse large B-cell lymphoma.

The CDR3 DNA sequence: TGCGCCAGCAGCCAAGACAGGGGCCGGCAGCCCCAGCATTTT. Translation: CASSQDRGRQPQHF. The chain combines TRBV4-3 with TRBJ1-5, with D maybe TRBD1 (6 bases). Germline V gene lookup returns CDR1 LGHNA and CDR2 YSLEER. V gave up 0 bases and J gave up 7 bases, with 10 bases separating them. This CDR3 spans 14 amino acids.

The gene calls are TRBV6-5 and TRBJ2-7; 9 positions agree with TRBD1. The CDR3 loop spans 15 amino acids. Trimming at V came to 7 bases and at J to 0 bases, leaving 7 bases not matched to a gene. Looked up from germline, CDR1 is MNHEY and CDR2 is SVGAGI. CDR3 DNA sequence: TGTGCCAGCAAGATAACAGGGGGCCTCTCCTACGAGCAGTACTTC. It yields the protein CASKITGGLSYEQYF.